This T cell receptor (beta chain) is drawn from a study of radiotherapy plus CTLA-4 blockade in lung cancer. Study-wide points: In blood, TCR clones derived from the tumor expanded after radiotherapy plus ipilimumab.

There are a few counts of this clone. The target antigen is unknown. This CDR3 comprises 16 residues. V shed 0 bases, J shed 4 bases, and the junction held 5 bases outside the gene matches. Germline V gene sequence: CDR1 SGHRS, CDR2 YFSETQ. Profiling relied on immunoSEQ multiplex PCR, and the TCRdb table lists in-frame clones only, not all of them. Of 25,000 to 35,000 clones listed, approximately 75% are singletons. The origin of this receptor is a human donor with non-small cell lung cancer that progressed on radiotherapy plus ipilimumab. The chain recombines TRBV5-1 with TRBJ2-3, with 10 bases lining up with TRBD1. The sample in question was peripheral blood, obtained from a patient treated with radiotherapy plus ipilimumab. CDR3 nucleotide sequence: TGCGCCAGCAGCTTGGGGCCGACAGGGGGCGCAGATACGCAGTATTTT. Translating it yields CASSLGPTGGADTQYF.